Following are 2 T cell receptor beta chains from one sample sequenced in a study of blood T cell repertoires in COVID-19. Assay used: immunoSEQ multiplex PCR; TCRdb lists only in-frame clones, some missing. The sample includes over 200,000 clones, over 70% of them seen just once. The specimen sequenced was peripheral blood. The receptors stem from a woman in her forties or fifties with acute or convalescent COVID-19.

This clone was counted only a few times. V gene TRBV28 combines with J gene TRBJ2-1, with TRBD2 matching over 8 bases. The germline V gene has CDR1 MDHEN and CDR2 SYDVKM. Trimming removed 7 bases from V and 7 bases from J; junction bases left unmatched: 9. CDR3 size: 14 residues. The CDR3 loop is CASIPGGPENEQFF. The CDR3, as DNA: TGTGCCAGCATTCCGGGAGGGCCGGAGAATGAGCAGTTCTTC.

This clone was seen a handful of times. DNA for the CDR3: TGCAGCGCCTCGCCCGGACAGGGGGCAGGCGAGCAGTACTTC. Amino acids: CSASPGQGAGEQYF. V usage is TRBV29-1 and J usage is TRBJ2-7; the match to TRBD1 covers 11 bases. CDR1 is SQVTM and CDR2 is ANQGSEA in the germline V gene. The CDR3 is 14 residues long. Trimming removed 7 bases from V and 6 bases from J; junction bases left unmatched: 11.